These T cell receptor beta chains were read from a single sample in a study of blood T cell repertoires in COVID-19. TCRdb's copy holds only in-frame clones and misses some; the assay was immunoSEQ multiplex PCR. The sample has some 200,000 clones, about 91% seen once; the top ten hold under 1.5%. Sequencing was carried out using peripheral blood. Receptors originate from a man between 25 and 39 years old with acute or convalescent COVID-19. Each CDR3 is given with its conserved first and last residue. D genes are given only for firm matches. Only part of the rows carry a size: once, few, many, or a class if the clone is expanded.

clone_size j_call d_call v_call cdr3_aa cdr3_nt
. TRBJ1-2 . TRBV5-1 CASSSPSAAIESYGYTF TGCGCCAGCAGCTCACCGAGCGCAGCGATCGAAAGCTATGGCTACACCTTC
. TRBJ2-7 TRBD2 TRBV27 CASSLFPSGNDRRYEQYF TGTGCCAGCAGTTTATTTCCTAGCGGGAACGACAGGCGATACGAGCAGTACTTC
. TRBJ1-1 . TRBV3-1/TRBV3-2 CASSQDPPGGIASNTEAFF TGTGCCAGCAGCCAAGACCCGCCGGGGGGAATTGCGTCGAACACTGAAGCTTTCTTT
. TRBJ2-7 TRBD2 TRBV27 CASSLAGGYEQYF TGTGCCAGCAGCCTAGCGGGAGGGTACGAGCAGTACTTC
many TRBJ1-3 . TRBV6-6 CASVGGSSGNTIYF TGTGCCAGTGTCGGGGGAAGTTCTGGAAACACCATATATTTT
. TRBJ1-1 . TRBV4-1 CASSQAGAEAFF TGCGCCAGCAGCCAGGCGGGGGCTGAAGCTTTCTTT
. TRBJ2-5 . TRBV28 CASKDFLKETQYF TGTGCCAGCAAGGACTTCCTGAAAGAGACCCAGTACTTC
once TRBJ1-3 . TRBV18 CASSPNPGNTIYF TGTGCCAGCTCACCAAATCCGGGAAACACCATATATTTT
. TRBJ2-7 . TRBV28 CASSLRTNLYSYEQYF TGTGCCAGCAGCCTCAGGACTAACCTTTACTCCTACGAGCAGTACTTC
. TRBJ1-2 . TRBV7-2 CASSLARGTDGYTF TGTGCCAGCAGCTTAGCGCGGGGCACAGATGGCTACACCTTC
. TRBJ1-6 . TRBV28 CASRNRVSNSPLHF TGTGCCAGCAGGAACAGGGTATCTAATTCACCCCTCCACTTT
. TRBJ2-5 . TRBV10-3 CAIRGKASGETQYF TGTGCCATCAGGGGGAAGGCCAGCGGAGAGACCCAGTACTTC
few TRBJ1-5 TRBD1 TRBV28 CASSTGGRQPQHF TGTGCCAGCAGCACAGGGGGAAGGCAGCCCCAGCATTTT
. TRBJ2-1 . TRBV2 CASFLAPNEQFF TGTGCCAGCTTCCTAGCGCCAAATGAGCAGTTCTTC
. TRBJ1-1 . TRBV18 CASSPNGDTEAFF TGTGCCAGCTCACCGAACGGGGACACTGAAGCTTTCTTT
. TRBJ1-4 . TRBV19 CASRMALEEKLFF TGTGCCAGTAGAATGGCTCTGGAGGAAAAACTGTTTTTT
. TRBJ2-3 TRBD2 TRBV30 CAWSYGGRSDTQYF TGTGCCTGGAGTTATGGCGGGAGATCAGATACGCAGTATTTT
. TRBJ1-1 TRBD1 TRBV11-2 CASGDSGQADTEAFF TGTGCCAGCGGAGATTCGGGACAGGCGGACACTGAAGCTTTCTTT
. TRBJ2-2 . TRBV6-5 CASTTGNTGELFF TGTGCCAGCACCACGGGGAACACCGGGGAGCTGTTTTTT